This TCR beta chain stems from a study of blood T cell repertoires in COVID-19. The J segment lost 4 bases and the V segment lost 2 bases, leaving 4 bases of the junction unmatched. The CDR3 runs to 15 residues. In germline, CDR1 is SGHTA, CDR2 FQGTGA. Sequencing used immunoSEQ multiplex PCR; TCRdb keeps in-frame clones, though not all of them. The profile covers about 210,000 clones, with roughly 85% appearing a single time and 2.5% to 3% taken by the ten largest. This TCR was sampled from a woman aged 40 to 49 with active or convalescent COVID-19. This chain joins TRBV7-3 and TRBJ2-3; TRBD1 matches 9 bases. The specimen sequenced was peripheral blood. CDR3 residues: CASSLGGQGSDTQYF. As DNA, the CDR3 is TGTGCCAGCAGCTTAGGGGGACAGGGATCAGATACGCAGTATTTT.